These 4 T cell receptor beta chains were all obtained from the same sample, sequenced in a study of glioma-infiltrating T cells after dendritic cell vaccination. Repertoires were generated with immunoSEQ multiplex PCR, while TCRdb's copy carries only in-frame clones and drops some. The sample consists of 80,000 to 100,000 clones, 79% of them appearing once. The sample consisted of blood, taken before dendritic cell vaccination. Receptor source: a human donor with glioblastoma.

The chain is built from TRBV5-6 and TRBJ1-5; D might be TRBD1 (6 bases). The ends were cut back, 4 bases at V and 6 bases at J, with 20 bases in the middle. The length of the CDR3 is 16 residues. The germline gives CDR1 SGHDT, CDR2 YYEEEE. The CDR3 loop reads CASSRRGGAVGQPQHF. Here the CDR3 DNA reads TGTGCCAGCAGCCGAAGGGGGGGGGCGGTCGGTCAGCCCCAGCATTTT.

The chain combines TRBV7-6 with TRBJ1-1, with TRBD1 matching 9 bases. There are 14 residues in the CDR3. Germline V lookup: CDR1 SGHVS, CDR2 FNYEAQ. V lost 5 bases to trimming and J lost 7 bases; unmatched junction nucleotides: 8. CDR3 sequence: CASSPGQGGIEAFF. CDR3 nucleotide sequence: TGTGCCAGCAGCCCGGGACAGGGAGGGATTGAAGCTTTCTTT. The full variable domain, its missing parts supplied by reference TRBV7-6 and TRBJ1-1, is GAGVSQSPRYKVTKRGQDVALRCDPISGHVSLYWYRQALGQGPEFLTYFNYEAQQDKSGLPNDRFSAERPEGSISTLTIQRTEQRDSAMYRCASSPGQGGIEAFFGQGTRLTVV.

The chain employs TRBV18 and TRBJ2-1, with TRBD2 matching over 8 bases. Germline V gene lookup returns CDR1 KGHSH and CDR2 LQKENI. The CDR3 loop spans 16 amino acids. Unmatched junction bases numbered 4, after V lost 3 bases and J lost 0 bases. The CDR3 sequence is CASSPTGGASYNEQFF. Here the CDR3 DNA reads TGTGCCAGCTCACCTACGGGAGGGGCCTCCTACAATGAGCAGTTCTTC.

The chain carries TRBV2 and TRBJ1-3; D perhaps matches TRBD1 (5 bases). The CDR3 spans 15 residues. Trimming took 4 bases from V and 3 from J, leaving 13 bases between them. Looked up from germline, CDR1 is SNHLY and CDR2 is FYNNEI. The CDR3 DNA reads TGTGCCAGCAGTGGCCAGGGCCCTGGTGGAAACACCATATATTTT. Amino acid sequence: CASSGQGPGGNTIYF.